This paragraph covers one TCR beta chain sequence. Regarding time point: peripheral blood 6 weeks after treatment start. A spike-in of synthetic TCR analog templates was added to each PCR. Some clones are missing from TCRdb's copy, which holds only in-frame ones; the method was immunoSEQ multiplex PCR. The sample contains about 91,000 clones, over 80% of which appear only once. This record belongs to a study of PD-L1 blockade in urothelial cancer. Study in general: Each participant's history included 0 to 3 prior chemotherapy regimens. Per blood sample, T cells had a median of around 140,000. The researchers analyzed blood 3 weeks (second dose) and 6 weeks after treatment start.

CDR1 and CDR2 (germline): SGHRS, YFSETQ. The trim removed 5 bases at V and 2 bases at J, leaving 17 bases unmatched. This CDR3 region has 19 residues. The chain carries TRBV5-1 and TRBJ2-3, with 10 positions matching TRBD2. This receptor was obtained from a man aged 65 to 85 with urothelial cancer. Material: PBMCs, obtained around atezolizumab (anti-PD-L1) treatment. The CDR3 is CASSQRVGSSGGHTDTQYF. CDR3 DNA: TGCGCCAGCAGTCAACGGGTAGGGTCTAGCGGGGGCCACACAGATACGCAGTATTTT. Full variable domain (remainder filled in from reference TRBV5-1 and TRBJ2-3): KAGVTQTPRYLIKTRGQQVTLSCSPISGHRSVSWYQQTPGQGLQFLFEYFSETQRNKGNFPGRFSGRQFSNSRSEMNVSTLELGDSALYLCASSQRVGSSGGHTDTQYFGPGTRLTVL.